This T cell receptor beta chain was captured by sequencing in a study of T cell responses to AZD1222 COVID-19 vaccine. Study-wide results and caveats: Of spike-specific TCRs, nearly half reportedly target regions left unmutated in variants. Without day 14 samples, only post-peak T cell repertoires were studied. Spike-specific TCR breadth and depth both grew after two AZD1222 doses. Donors, mostly white British, included more females; clonal diversity was possibly underestimated.

There are 19 residues in the CDR3. The germline V and J ends were trimmed by 3 bases and 2 bases, with 23 bases remaining between them. The germline V gene encodes CDR1 ENHRY and CDR2 SYGVKD. Details on this clone: Its matching antigen is unknown.

Data came from immunoSEQ multiplex PCR; TCRdb stores just in-frame clones and leaves some out. The profile shows 120,000 or so clones, 85% to 95% of them singletons. The chain joins TRBV10-3 to TRBJ2-1; TRBD1 is a possible D gene (5 bases). The sequencing here drew on peripheral blood, taken 28 days after the second AZD1222 dose. The source of this sequence is an adult who received the AZD1222 COVID-19 vaccine. This chain's CDR3 is CAISDVVGPRPPTYNEQFF. The CDR3, as DNA: TGTGCCATCAGTGATGTGGTGGGGCCTCGGCCGCCAACCTACAATGAGCAGTTCTTC.